Here is one T cell receptor (beta chain) with its context. Its cognate antigen is unknown. CDR1 and CDR2 (germline): LNHNV, YYDKDF (reference sequence). CDR3 length: 17 amino acids. V lost 5 bases, J lost 0 bases, and 20 bases lay in between. This specimen belongs to a study of blood T cells in healthy people across ages. Findings of the study overall: Any changes in expanded clonotypes were possibly confounded, as donor CMV status remained unknown.

Aged roughly 6 to 90, donors were systemically healthy Caucasians from Russia. Each sample yielded at least 5 micrograms of PBMC total RNA. The authors ran a second PCR of about 6 to 11 cycles using a sample-barcoded 5' primer and a J-beta primer mix. TCRdb called the 5' RACE reads again in MiXCR, with one record for every CDR3 protein. The sample shows 1,500,000 or so distinct CDR3 sequences, around 59% of them seen only once. The specimen sequenced was blood. The chain uses TRBV15 and TRBJ2-7; TRBD2 might be the D (5 bases). The TCR was taken from a man younger than 35 in good health. This CDR3 reads CATSGRAEEAASYEQYF. CDR3 in DNA: TGTGCCACCAGCGGCAGAGCGGAGGAGGCAGCCTCCTACGAGCAGTACTTC.